The 5 T cell receptor beta chains reported below all come from one sample, sequenced in a study of T-cell memory formation after mild COVID-19. TCRdb ran MiXCR on the 5' RACE reads and lists one entry per CDR3 protein. Of just under 550,000 distinct CDR3 sequences listed, roughly 20% were seen once; the top ten hold approximately 12%. Sequenced input: PBMCs or a T cell subset sorted from them (not recorded which). Source of these receptors: an adult woman who had mild COVID-19 (a few samples of this study predate the infection). Cell type and time point are not known.

The chain combines TRBV20-1 with TRBJ2-4, with D perhaps TRBD2 (6 bases). In germline, CDR1 is DFQATT, CDR2 SNEGSKA (reference sequence). The CDR3 contains 14 residues. The V end lost 3 bases, the J end lost 3 bases, and 12 bases lay between the germline ends. The CDR3 DNA sequence: TGCAGTGCTAGCTCGGACGGGAGCAAAAACATTCAGTACTTC. Protein: CSASSDGSKNIQYF.

This clonotype was observed a few times. The V gene is TRBV6-4, the J gene TRBJ1-5; 11 bases are a match to TRBD1. The germline V gene has CDR1 MRHNA and CDR2 SNTAGT. CDR3 length: 15 amino acids. V shed 3 bases and J 7 bases; nucleotides not matched to a gene: 5. CDR3 protein: CASSDSGTGGQPQHF. As DNA, the CDR3 is TGTGCCAGCAGTGATTCCGGGACAGGGGGGCAGCCCCAGCATTTT.

This clonotype was detected only a few times. The V call is TRBV9, the J call TRBJ2-3; 8 bases are shared with TRBD2. Germline values: CDR1 SGDLS, CDR2 YYNGEE. Germline trimming cut 2 bases from V and 0 bases from J; bases unmatched to any gene: 5. The CDR3 is 16 amino acids. The chain's CDR3 is CASSVTGGPSTDTQYF. The CDR3, as DNA: TGTGCCAGCAGCGTTACGGGAGGGCCAAGCACAGATACGCAGTATTTT.

This clonotype was found a few times. The chain employs TRBV7-8 and TRBJ2-3, with TRBD2 matching over 9 bases. Losses at the gene ends were 4 bases for V and 6 bases for J; bases not matched to a gene: 17. The CDR3 spans 18 residues. Germline CDR1 is SGHVS and CDR2 is FQNEAQ. CDR3 sequence: CASSSIGGPSGAPDTQYF. The CDR3 bases are TGTGCCAGCAGCTCAATAGGGGGGCCTAGCGGGGCCCCGGATACGCAGTATTTT. Combining the CDR3 with reference TRBV7-8 and TRBJ2-3 gives the whole variable domain GAGVSQSPRYKVAKRGQDVALRCDPISGHVSLFWYQQALGQGPEFLTYFQNEAQLDKSGLPSDRFFAERPEGSVSTLKIQRTQQEDSAVYLCASSSIGGPSGAPDTQYFGPGTRLTVL.

This chain uses TRBV6-1 with TRBJ2-1, with D possibly being TRBD1 (6 bases). Deletions cut 6 bases from V and 0 bases from J, with 12 bases between. The length of the CDR3 is 15 residues. Germline assignment: CDR1 MNHNS and CDR2 SASEGT. The CDR3 protein is CASRKDSSSYNEQFF. The CDR3 DNA reads TGTGCCAGCAGAAAGGACAGTAGCTCCTACAATGAGCAGTTCTTC.